This T cell receptor beta chain was observed in a study of early T cells in non-severe SARS-CoV-2 infection. The overall study: Unpaired chains resulted from sequencing bulk RNA of unsorted whole blood.

A word on this clonotype: The junction differs from germline at one of its ends, possibly a read error.

Unique molecular identifier tags were affixed to discrete cDNA molecules. TCRdb recomputed calls from the 5' RACE reads with MiXCR, one row per CDR3 protein. The data show tens of thousands of distinct CDR3 sequences, roughly 12% seen once. The CDR3 sequence is 17 residues long. Looked up from germline, CDR1 is SGHTA and CDR2 is FQGTGA. Sequenced: whole blood. The chain joins TRBV7-3 to TRBJ2-3; a possible D gene is TRBD1 (7 bases). This clonotype was sampled from an adult who was a healthcare worker with PCR-confirmed SARS-CoV-2 infection or an uninfected control (not recorded which). CDR3 sequence reads: CANSLLPRGAVGDTQYF. CDR3 bases: TGTGCCAACAGCTTGCTCCCCAGGGGGGCCGTGGGCGATACGCAGTATTTT.